A selection of T cell receptor beta chains follows, all from one sample in a study of tumor-infiltrating lymphocytes in oesophageal squamous cell carcinoma. In TCRdb, the PCR reads were re-called with MiXCR into one record per CDR3 protein. The sample records 13,000 or so distinct CDR3 sequences, roughly 54% being singletons. Sample: esophageal tumor tissue. The receptors shown here come from a female donor with esophageal squamous cell carcinoma. The CDR3 runs from the conserved cysteine through the conserved F or W. D genes are given only for firm matches. The size field is filled for only some rows; it gives once, few, many or a size class.

CDR3aa: CASSFGQGYEQYF
CDR3nt: TGTGCCAGCAGCTTCGGACAGGGATACGAGCAGTACTTC
d_gene: TRBD1
j_gene: TRBJ2-7
v_gene: TRBV7-6
abundance: NA

CDR3aa: CASKPGLATDTQYF
CDR3nt: TGTGCCAGCAAACCTGGACTAGCGACAGATACGCAGTATTTT
d_gene: TRBD2
j_gene: TRBJ2-3
v_gene: TRBV27
abundance: medium-sized

CDR3aa: CASSEGLAGTDTQYF
CDR3nt: TGTGCCAGCAGCGAAGGACTAGCGGGCACAGATACGCAGTATTTT
d_gene: TRBD2
j_gene: TRBJ2-3
v_gene: TRBV7-4
abundance: NA

CDR3aa: CASSQGVAVVSETQYF
CDR3nt: TGTGCCAGCAGCCAGGGAGTCGCGGTGGTGTCTGAGACCCAGTACTTC
d_gene: NA
j_gene: TRBJ2-5
v_gene: TRBV12-3/TRBV12-4
abundance: NA

CDR3aa: CASSEAGLAGLTYEQYF
CDR3nt: TGTGCCAGCAGTGAAGCCGGACTAGCGGGCCTAACCTACGAGCAGTACTTC
d_gene: TRBD2
j_gene: TRBJ2-7
v_gene: TRBV2
abundance: NA

CDR3aa: CASQGLLEGRRGEQYF
CDR3nt: TGTGCCAGCCAAGGTCTACTAGAAGGCCGGAGGGGCGAGCAGTACTTC
d_gene: NA
j_gene: TRBJ2-7
v_gene: TRBV6-1
abundance: NA

CDR3aa: CASSSFNQPQHF
CDR3nt: TGTGCCAGCAGCTCCTTCAATCAGCCCCAGCATTTT
d_gene: NA
j_gene: TRBJ1-5
v_gene: TRBV7-8
abundance: many

CDR3aa: CASSLRGGHEQFF
CDR3nt: TGTGCCAGCAGCTTAAGGGGAGGGCATGAGCAGTTCTTC
d_gene: TRBD2
j_gene: TRBJ2-1
v_gene: TRBV7-2
abundance: NA

CDR3aa: CASSLLGGNTIYF
CDR3nt: TGTGCCAGCAGTTTATTAGGCGGAAACACCATATATTTT
d_gene: NA
j_gene: TRBJ1-3
v_gene: TRBV28
abundance: NA

CDR3aa: CASSYNEQFF
CDR3nt: TGTGCCAGTAGTTACAATGAGCAGTTCTTC
d_gene: NA
j_gene: TRBJ2-1
v_gene: TRBV19
abundance: many

CDR3aa: CASTRQGRDNYGYTF
CDR3nt: TGTGCCAGCACACGACAGGGGAGGGATAACTATGGCTACACCTTC
d_gene: TRBD1
j_gene: TRBJ1-2
v_gene: TRBV19
abundance: NA